The sequence of this TCR beta chain was determined in a study of T cell repertoires in cytomegalovirus infection (dated by TCRdb to between 2019 and 2020). Regarding the research as a whole: The peptide stimulations were aimed at well-studied HLA-B-restricted epitopes as well as recently identified HLA-C-restricted CMV epitopes, whose presentation resists viral immunomodulation. The HLA type of each donor mattered for the analysis, because public TCR beta signatures pointed to carriage of CMV infection along with the matching HLA type. Results and caveats for the whole study, not just this receptor: Cumulative frequency of public TCR beta family members discriminated carriers of CMV infection plus the relevant HLA type in this cohort and an independent roughly 340-donor cohort. The ex vivo response was dominated by HLA-C-restricted CMV-specific TCR beta clonotypes, and the single most frequent clonotype in two of eight donors was supplied by these HLA-C-restricted clonotypes.

TCRdb records Illumina HiSeq 1500 as the sequencer. TCRdb itself trimmed the public reads at Q25 with fastp, ran MiXCR and retained productive beta chains. Rows are unified per CDR3 protein, each entry keeping the most common DNA and genes. Across this sample there are approximately 120,000 distinct CDR3 sequences, with about 30% seen only once. The ten biggest clones cover approximately 78% of the sample. This clonotype was found a few times. There is no known antigen for this receptor. No base quality values were provided; no much bigger clone lies one nucleotide off. The treatment or condition label corresponds to: in vitro stimulation with specific CMV peptide epitopes to enrich CMV-specific T cells. Reading the germline V gene (reference sequence) gives CDR1 SEHNR and CDR2 FQNEAQ. The CDR3 runs 14 amino acids, cysteine and phenylalanine included. Only CDR3 DNA remains: 42 bases, in frame from the first base. Between the V and J ends, shortened by 5 bases and 8 bases respectively, the junction contains 18 bases.

The TCR comes from a human donor in good health (CMV status not recorded). Some clones in this sample may be carry-over from other donors' samples. The chain joins TRBV7-9 to TRBJ1-1; a tentative D call is TRBD1 (5 bases match). The sequences come from CD8+ T cells from cultured PBMCs, collected from culture after CMV antigen stimulation. The nucleotides are TGTGCCAGCAGCCAGATTACAGGAGTAGCCGAAGCTTTCTTT. This yields the protein CASSQITGVAEAFF.